Listed here are 9 T cell receptor beta chains from one sample, sequenced in a study of blood T cell repertoires in COVID-19. The table came from immunoSEQ multiplex PCR; TCRdb's copy has only in-frame clones and leaves some out. The sample comprises 95,000 to 150,000 clones, roughly 88% of which are singletons, and about 1% rests with the top ten. The sequenced sample was peripheral blood. All receptors come from a woman over 75 with acute or convalescent COVID-19.

This clone has only a few counts. The J gene is TRBJ1-4, the V gene TRBV3-1 (or the pseudogene TRBV3-2), with D possibly TRBD1 on 5 matching bases. The V end lost 4 bases, the J end lost 7 bases, and 19 bases lay between the germline ends. Germline V CDR1 and CDR2: LGHDT, YNNKEL (reference sequence). The CDR3 totals 16 residues. CDR3 amino acids: CASSPIGGEKSEKLFF. DNA for the CDR3: TGTGCCAGCAGCCCCATAGGAGGGGAGAAGAGTGAAAAACTGTTTTTT.

This chain connects TRBV5-1 to TRBJ1-2, with 12 positions matching TRBD1. The CDR3 contains 15 residues. Trimming removed 7 bases from V and 2 bases from J; junction bases left unmatched: 6. Germline CDR1 is SGHRS and CDR2 is YFSETQ. Here the CDR3 reads CASSGTGGANYGYTF. The DNA of the CDR3 is TGCGCCAGCTCCGGGACAGGGGGCGCGAACTATGGCTACACCTTC.

V is TRBV9 and J is TRBJ1-2; tentative D call: TRBD1 (5 bases). V was trimmed by 7 bases and J by 4 bases, leaving 8 bases between them. Germline-derived CDR1 and CDR2 are SGDLS and YYNGEE. The CDR3 length is 11 residues. The CDR3, as DNA: TGTGCCAGCGAAGACAGCTATGGCTACACCTTC. This sequence encodes CASEDSYGYTF.

The chain carries TRBV3-1 (or the pseudogene TRBV3-2) and TRBJ2-5; 10 bases agree with TRBD2. J was trimmed by 5 bases and V by 1 base; bases with no gene match: 7. Per the germline V gene, CDR1 is LGHDT and CDR2 is YNNKEL (reference sequence). This CDR3 region has 16 residues. CDR3 bases: TGTGCCAGCAGCCAAGTAGGTAGCGGGGGGTTCGAGACCCAGTACTTC. Translation gives CASSQVGSGGFETQYF.

The CDR3 DNA reads TGCAGTGCTAGTGCTTGGACTAGCGGGGGGGCCTTCCAAGAGACCCAGTACTTC. Amino acids: CSASAWTSGGAFQETQYF. The chain couples TRBV20-1 to TRBJ2-5; 15 nucleotides align to TRBD2. The V gene end was trimmed by 3 bases and the J gene end by 1 base; junction bases not matched to a gene: 9. Germline CDR1 is DFQATT and CDR2 is SNEGSKA (reference sequence). This CDR3 contains 18 residues.

The genes are TRBV5-4 and TRBJ1-2, with 8 positions matching TRBD1. CDR3 length equals 14 residues. After removal of 4 bases from V and 8 bases from J, the junction contained 10 bases not matched to a gene. The germline V gene has CDR1 SGHNT and CDR2 YYREEE (reference sequence). CDR3 bases: TGTGCCAGCAGCATGAAGGGGACAGGATACGGCTACACCTTC. Translation gives CASSMKGTGYGYTF.

V is TRBV9 and J is TRBJ2-1; 7 nucleotides match TRBD2. J was trimmed by 5 bases and V by 0 bases; bases with no gene match: 11. This CDR3 comprises 17 residues. Germline V CDR1 and CDR2: SGDLS, YYNGEE. Here the CDR3 DNA reads TGTGCCAGCAGCGTAGCTACATGGCTAGCGGATAACAATGAGCAGTTCTTC. Protein sequence: CASSVATWLADNNEQFF.

This rearrangement joins TRBV19 to TRBJ2-1, with a possible D match to TRBD2 (6 bases). Germline V gives CDR1 LNHDA, CDR2 SQIVND (reference sequence). V dropped 1 base and J dropped 7 bases, with 11 bases sitting between them. This CDR3 is 14 amino acids long. CDR3 in amino acids: CASSIVGRSNEQFF. The CDR3 bases are TGTGCCAGTAGTATAGTCGGGAGATCAAATGAGCAGTTCTTC.

DNA of the CDR3: TGTGCCAGCAGATACAGCTCTGGAAACACCATATATTTT. Encoded protein: CASRYSSGNTIYF. The J gene is TRBJ1-3, the V gene TRBV12-3 or TRBV12-4; D is undetermined. Trimming pared 6 bases from V and 0 bases from J, leaving 6 bases between. The CDR3 spans 13 residues.